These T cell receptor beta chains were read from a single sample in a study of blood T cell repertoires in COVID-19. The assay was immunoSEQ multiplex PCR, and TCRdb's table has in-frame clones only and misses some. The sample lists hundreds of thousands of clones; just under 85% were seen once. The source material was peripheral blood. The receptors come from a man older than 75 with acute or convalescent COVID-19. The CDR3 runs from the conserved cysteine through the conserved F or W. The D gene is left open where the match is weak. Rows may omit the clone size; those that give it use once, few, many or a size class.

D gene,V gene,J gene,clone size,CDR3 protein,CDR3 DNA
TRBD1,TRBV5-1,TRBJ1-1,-,CASRTGSVNTEAFF,TGCGCCAGCCGGACAGGGTCAGTGAACACTGAAGCTTTCTTT
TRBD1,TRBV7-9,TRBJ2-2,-,CASSPGGTGRTGELFF,TGTGCCAGCAGCCCTGGAGGGACAGGGAGGACCGGGGAGCTGTTTTTT
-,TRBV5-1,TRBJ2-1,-,CASSLVRVIINEQFF,TGCGCCAGCAGCTTGGTCAGGGTGATTATCAATGAGCAGTTCTTC
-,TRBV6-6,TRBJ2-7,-,CASSYADGGLYEQYF,TGTGCCAGCAGTTACGCGGATGGGGGACTCTACGAGCAGTACTTC
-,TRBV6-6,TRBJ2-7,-,CASSPGGKSYEQYF,TGTGCCAGCAGCCCCGGCGGGAAATCCTACGAGCAGTACTTC
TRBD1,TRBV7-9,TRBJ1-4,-,CASSSFMTGQGYRKLFF,TGTGCCAGCAGCTCCTTCATGACGGGACAGGGATATAGGAAACTGTTTTTT
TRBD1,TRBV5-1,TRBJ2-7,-,CASSRSPPGQGFYEQYF,TGCGCCAGCAGCCGATCTCCCCCGGGACAGGGATTTTACGAGCAGTACTTC
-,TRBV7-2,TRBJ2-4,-,CASSPAGLAKNIQYF,TGTGCCAGCAGCCCGGCGGGACTTGCCAAAAACATTCAGTACTTC
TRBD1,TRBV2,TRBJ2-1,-,CASSPRTGYNEQFF,TGTGCCAGCAGTCCCCGGACAGGGTACAATGAGCAGTTCTTC
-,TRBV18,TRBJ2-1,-,CASSPGTPPYNEQFF,TGTGCCAGCTCTCCCGGGACTCCCCCCTACAATGAGCAGTTCTTC
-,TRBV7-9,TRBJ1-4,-,CASSLAEVTNEKLFF,TGTGCCAGCAGCTTAGCGGAGGTTACTAATGAAAAACTGTTTTTT
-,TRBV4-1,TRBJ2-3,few,CASSQQTLDTQYF,TGCGCCAGCAGCCAACAGACTCTGGATACGCAGTATTTT
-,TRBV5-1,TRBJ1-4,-,CASSLGQGRAEKLFF,TGCGCCAGCAGCTTGGGGCAGGGGAGGGCCGAAAAACTGTTTTTT
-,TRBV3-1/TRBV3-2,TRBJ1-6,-,CASSQEGGFKSPLHF,TGTGCCAGCAGCCAAGAGGGGGGTTTCAAATCACCCCTCCACTTT
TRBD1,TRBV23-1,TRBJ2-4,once,CASRVPGTGRVGAENIQYF,TGCGCCAGCAGAGTGCCGGGGACAGGGAGGGTCGGAGCCGAAAACATTCAGTACTTC
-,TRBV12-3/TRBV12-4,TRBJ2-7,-,CASRREAEQYF,TGTGCCAGCAGGAGGGAGGCCGAGCAGTACTTC
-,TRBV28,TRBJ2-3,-,CASRASSADTQYF,TGTGCCAGCAGAGCGAGTTCCGCAGATACGCAGTATTTT
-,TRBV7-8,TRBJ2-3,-,CASRRYGQLTTDTQYF,TGTGCCAGCAGACGTTATGGACAGTTGACGACAGATACGCAGTATTTT
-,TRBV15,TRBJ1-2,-,CATSSLQLGAVGYGYTF,TGTGCCACCAGCTCGCTTCAGTTGGGGGCAGTTGGCTATGGCTACACCTTC
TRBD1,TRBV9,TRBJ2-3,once,CASSVSGQVTDTQYF,TGTGCCAGCAGCGTATCGGGACAGGTCACAGATACGCAGTATTTT
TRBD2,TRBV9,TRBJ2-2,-,CASSPRSGGAFRANTGELFF,TGTGCCAGCAGCCCTCGTAGCGGGGGGGCTTTTCGGGCGAACACCGGGGAGCTGTTTTTT
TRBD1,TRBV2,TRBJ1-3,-,CASLDRGSGNTIYF,TGTGCCAGCTTGGACAGGGGGTCTGGAAACACCATATATTTT
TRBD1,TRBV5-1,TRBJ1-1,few,CASSYRDRVTEAFF,TGCGCCAGCAGCTACCGGGACAGGGTCACTGAAGCTTTCTTT
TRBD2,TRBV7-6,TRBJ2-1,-,CASNGLAGRGQFF,TGTGCCAGCAACGGACTAGCGGGAAGGGGGCAGTTCTTC
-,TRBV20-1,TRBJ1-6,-,CSASSQGRSPLHF,TGCAGTGCTAGTTCTCAGGGTCGTTCACCCCTCCACTTT
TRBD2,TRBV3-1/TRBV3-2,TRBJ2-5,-,CASSRLKARGLLAQETQYF,TGTGCCAGCAGTCGATTAAAAGCTCGGGGACTACTCGCACAAGAGACCCAGTACTTC
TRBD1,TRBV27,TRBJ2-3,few,CASSSTGTGFSTDTQYF,TGTGCCAGCAGTTCTACCGGGACAGGGTTCTCCACAGATACGCAGTATTTT
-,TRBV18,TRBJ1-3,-,CASSPPSQPGNTIYF,TGTGCCAGCTCACCACCGAGTCAACCAGGAAACACCATATATTTT
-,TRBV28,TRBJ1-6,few,CASSLPGGLRDNSPLHF,TGTGCCAGCAGTTTGCCCGGGGGGCTGAGAGATAATTCACCCCTCCACTTT
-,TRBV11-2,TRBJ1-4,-,CASRRTYAGATNEKLFF,TGTGCCAGCAGGCGTACTTACGCGGGGGCAACTAATGAAAAACTGTTTTTT
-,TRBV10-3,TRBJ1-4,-,CATLGGPNEKLFF,TGTGCCACTTTAGGGGGACCGAATGAAAAACTGTTTTTT
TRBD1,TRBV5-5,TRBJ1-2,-,CASSRQGGSNYGYTF,TGTGCCAGCAGCAGACAGGGCGGTTCTAACTATGGCTACACCTTC
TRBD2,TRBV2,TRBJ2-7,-,CASRTQGLAAGEQYF,TGTGCCAGCCGGACCCAGGGACTAGCGGCGGGAGAGCAGTACTTC
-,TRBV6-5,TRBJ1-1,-,CASSSDRSTEAFF,TGTGCCAGCAGTTCAGACAGATCCACTGAAGCTTTCTTT
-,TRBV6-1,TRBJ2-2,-,CASSAKRTTNTGELFF,TGTGCCAGCAGTGCGAAGCGGACTACGAACACCGGGGAGCTGTTTTTT
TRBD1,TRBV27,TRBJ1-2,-,CASSLSTGQGAIGYTF,TGTGCCAGCAGTTTATCCACGGGACAGGGGGCAATTGGCTACACCTTC
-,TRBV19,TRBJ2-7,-,CASSMKASTAYEQYF,TGTGCCAGTAGTATGAAGGCCAGTACAGCCTACGAGCAGTACTTC
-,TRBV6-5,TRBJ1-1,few,CASRGVGDRTAFF,TGTGCCAGCAGGGGAGTCGGCGATCGTACGGCTTTCTTT
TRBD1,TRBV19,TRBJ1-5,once,CASSIEGGDNQPQHF,TGTGCCAGTAGTATAGAAGGGGGCGACAATCAGCCCCAGCATTTT
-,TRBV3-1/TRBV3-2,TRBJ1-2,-,CASSQDIKVNYYGYTF,TGTGCCAGCAGCCAAGATATAAAAGTGAACTACTATGGCTACACCTTC